This TCR beta chain was sequenced during a study of CD8+CD57+ T cells in acquired aplastic anemia. Study details: Each DNA sample taken from sorted CD4+ and CD8+ cells came to about 3 ug on average. Overall study results and limits: Overlap between patients and controls comprised roughly 28 CD8+ CDR3 sequences.

This clonotype was seen a few times. Its antigen is as yet unknown. It was genomic DNA that served as the template for profiling TCR beta VDJ and CDR3. TCRdb itself ran the reads through MiXCR, one entry per CDR3 protein. The sample lists hundreds of thousands of distinct CDR3 sequences; approximately 56% were seen once. Between the trimmed V and J ends, which lost 2 bases and 4 bases, there was a span of 8 bases. Per the germline V gene, CDR1 is SEHNR and CDR2 is FQNEAQ (reference sequence). The CDR3 is 13 residues long. V and J are TRBV7-9 and TRBJ1-1; D uncertain. This sequence originates from a human donor with severe aplastic anemia or a healthy control (not recorded which). Source material: sorted CD4+, CD8+, or CD8+CD57+ T cells (not recorded which) from PBMCs. The DNA of the CDR3 is TGTGCCAGCAGCTTAAACCCTGGCACTGAAGCTTTCTTT. Translated, it gives CASSLNPGTEAFF.